This TCR beta chain was captured by sequencing in a study of spatial heterogeneity in lung cancer. Study-level findings and limits: Within tumors, counts of expanded alpha and beta TCRs tracked tumor mutation counts.

The time point is: sample taken at primary tumor resection. Germline loops: CDR1 SGHTA, CDR2 FQGTGA. Trimming shortened V by 2 bases and J by 2 bases, and 12 bases separated the two germline ends. The CDR3 runs to 16 residues. This clonotype was recorded at least ten times. Its antigen is unidentified. TCRdb reprocessed the 5' RACE reads with MiXCR, giving one entry per CDR3 protein. The sample shows 3,000 to 4,000 distinct CDR3 sequences, 5.9% of them seen only once. Sequenced material: lung tumor tissue, taken at surgery. The rearrangement joins TRBV7-3 to TRBJ1-4; no firm D call. This sequence was found in a male donor with early-stage non-small cell lung cancer. The CDR3 DNA reads as TGTGCCAGCAGCTTACTTTTGCGACGGACTAATGAAAAACTGTTTTTT. Residues: CASSLLLRRTNEKLFF.